The clone carrying this TCR beta chain has only a few counts. Its cognate antigen is unknown. With a J-beta primer mix and a sample-barcoded 5' primer, a second PCR ran about 7 to 11 cycles. One entry per CDR3 protein, called by TCRdb with MiXCR from the 5' RACE reads. Of 1.5 million to 2 million distinct CDR3 sequences in the sample, about 31% were seen once. The CDR3 covers 13 residues. The data belong to a study of blood T cells in healthy people across ages. General study results and limits: Measured against age, TCR beta diversity per million T cells decreased in a roughly linear manner.

The origin of this receptor is a woman in her 30s in good health. The chain carries TRBV21-1 and TRBJ2-7; TRBD1 is the table's D call, not checked against the DNA. TRBV21-1 is assigned pseudogene status. Sequencing used blood. CDR3 loop: CASGAGGAYEQYF. The CDR3 region has the DNA TGTGCCAGCGGGGCAGGGGGAGCCTACGAGCAGTACTTC.